These 26 T cell receptor beta chains were all obtained from the same sample, sequenced in a study of T-cell memory formation after mild COVID-19. TCRdb re-derived calls from the 5' RACE reads in MiXCR, one entry per CDR3 protein. The data contain 130,000 to 150,000 distinct CDR3 sequences, around 5.8% of them singletons. Sequenced: PBMCs or a T cell subset sorted from them (not recorded which). These TCRs come from an adult woman who had mild COVID-19 (a few samples of this study predate the infection). Cell type and time point are not known.

Regarding this clonotype: This may arise from a read error, as a much more abundant clone is one base away. The rearrangement uses TRBV5-1 and TRBJ1-5; TRBD1 matches 7 bases. This CDR3 is 15 amino acids long. The germline gives CDR1 SGHRS, CDR2 YFSETQ. CDR3 in amino acids: CASREQGLGNQPKHF. The CDR3 coding sequence is TGCGCCAGCAGAGAACAGGGGTTAGGGAATCAGCCCAAGCATTTT.

There are many counts of this clonotype. DNA for the CDR3: TGCAGTGCTAAGCGTAGCACAGATACGCAGTATTTT. Translated, it gives CSAKRSTDTQYF. The chain is built from TRBV20-1 and TRBJ2-3, with unresolved D. Trimming took 4 bases from V and 0 from J, leaving 5 bases between them. This CDR3 comprises 12 residues. The germline gives CDR1 DFQATT, CDR2 SNEGSKA (reference sequence).

This clonotype has more than one count but fewer than ten. The V and J genes are TRBV5-4 and TRBJ1-2, with 8 bases lining up with TRBD1. The V gene's germline CDR1 is SGHNT and CDR2 YYREEE (reference sequence). This CDR3 region has 14 residues. V shed 0 bases and J 7 bases; nucleotides not matched to a gene: 5. The CDR3 protein is CASSLDGQGPGYTF. The CDR3 nucleotides read TGTGCCAGCAGCTTGGATGGACAGGGACCTGGCTACACCTTC. The full variable domain, completed using reference TRBV5-4 and TRBJ1-2, is ETGVTQSPTHLIKTRGQQVTLRCSSQSGHNTVSWYQQALGQGPQFIFQYYREEENGRGNFPPRFSGLQFPNYSSELNVNALELDDSALYLCASSLDGQGPGYTFGSGTRLTVV.

This clonotype came up many times. The chain combines TRBV3-1 with TRBJ2-1; 11 bases fit TRBD1. The ends lost 1 base at V and 0 bases at J; junction bases unmatched: 5. This CDR3 spans 18 amino acids. Germline V gene data show CDR1 as LGHDT and CDR2 as YNNKEL (reference sequence). The CDR3 is CASSQGIGTGGSYNEQFF. The CDR3 nucleotides read TGTGCCAGCAGCCAAGGAATTGGGACAGGGGGCTCCTACAATGAGCAGTTCTTC.

This clonotype was observed at least ten times. The chain uses TRBV7-2 and TRBJ1-2; D remains unclear. Trimming took off 1 base at V and 5 bases at J, with 14 bases between the two ends. Germline CDR1 is SGHTA and CDR2 is FQGNSA. This CDR3 spans 15 amino acids. The CDR3 sequence is CASSLGLLGGYGYTF. The CDR3 DNA reads as TGTGCCAGCAGCTTAGGACTTTTGGGAGGATATGGCTACACCTTC. Full variable domain (remainder filled in from reference TRBV7-2 and TRBJ1-2): GAGVSQSPSNKVTEKGKDVELRCDPISGHTALYWYRQSLGQGLEFLIYFQGNSAPDKSGLPSDRFSAERTGGSVSTLTIQRTQQEDSAVYLCASSLGLLGGYGYTFGSGTRLTVV.

This clonotype was found a few times. The chain is built from TRBV18 and TRBJ2-2; maybe TRBD1 (5 bases). V lost 8 bases, J lost 1 base, and 11 bases lay in between. Germline CDR1 is KGHSH and CDR2 is LQKENI. The CDR3 spans 14 residues. CDR3 protein: CASTVGQNTGELFF. CDR3 nucleotide sequence: TGTGCCAGCACTGTGGGGCAGAACACCGGGGAGCTGTTTTTT.

The rearrangement joins TRBV7-2 to TRBJ1-2, with 9 bases aligning to TRBD1. This CDR3 contains 19 residues. J lost 0 bases, V lost 5 bases, and 16 bases had no gene match. Germline lookup yields CDR1 SGHTA and CDR2 FQGNSA. For the CDR3, the DNA is TGTGCCAGCAGCCCGTCCGGGACAGGGCCATCGTTAGCTAACTATGGCTACACCTTC. As protein: CASSPSGTGPSLANYGYTF.

There are a few counts of this clonotype. One junction end does not reproduce the germline sequence, and a read error may be involved. The chain recombines TRBV7-7 with TRBJ2-3; D uncertain. This CDR3 region has 13 residues. Germline-derived CDR1 and CDR2 are SSHAT and FNYEAQ (reference sequence). The CDR3 nucleotides read TGTGCTAGCAGCTTAGGCCGCACAGATACGCAGTATTTT. This codes for CASSLGRTDTQYF.

This clonotype was observed at least ten times. The chain employs TRBV29-1 and TRBJ2-3; tentatively, D is TRBD1 (5 bases). Germline loops: CDR1 SQVTM, CDR2 ANQGSEA. V lost 6 bases and J lost 0, with 16 bases in between. The CDR3 is made up of 15 amino acids. The CDR3 sequence is CSVRRWGRSTDTQYF. The CDR3 nucleotides read TGCAGCGTCCGAAGGTGGGGCAGAAGCACAGATACGCAGTATTTT.

This clonotype showed up many times. V gene TRBV20-1 combines with J gene TRBJ2-3; the match to TRBD2 covers 7 bases. Germline V gene lookup returns CDR1 DFQATT and CDR2 SNEGSKA (reference sequence). The CDR3 extends over 15 amino acids. The V gene end was trimmed by 2 bases and the J gene end by 2 bases; junction bases not matched to a gene: 7. CDR3 amino acids: CSARRTRANTDTQYF. The CDR3 bases are TGCAGTGCTAGAAGGACTAGGGCTAACACAGATACGCAGTATTTT.

This clonotype was seen a handful of times. The V and J genes are TRBV12-3 or TRBV12-4 and TRBJ2-1, with a possible D match to TRBD2 (6 bases). The CDR3 covers 15 residues. Trimming left V 3 bases short and J 4 bases short, with 13 bases between. The CDR3 is CASSFGTPIYNEQFF. As DNA, the CDR3 is TGTGCCAGCAGTTTTGGGACTCCCATATACAATGAGCAGTTCTTC.

This clonotype was seen many times. V usage is TRBV4-1 and J usage is TRBJ2-1; 8 bases agree with TRBD2. Per germline, CDR1 MGHRA and CDR2 YSYEKL. CDR3 length: 14 amino acids. The V gene end was trimmed by 4 bases and the J gene end by 6 bases; junction bases not matched to a gene: 5. CDR3 region: CASSPRTSPNEQFF. The CDR3 coding sequence is TGCGCCAGCAGCCCCCGGACTAGCCCCAATGAGCAGTTCTTC.

A few counts support this clonotype. This chain joins TRBV7-2 and TRBJ2-7; D perhaps matches TRBD2 (6 bases). The V gene's germline CDR1 is SGHTA and CDR2 FQGNSA. V dropped 1 base and J dropped 7 bases, with 17 bases sitting between them. CDR3 length: 15 residues. CDR3 sequence reads: CASSLGGGGVREQYF. Here the CDR3 DNA reads TGTGCCAGCAGCTTAGGGGGCGGAGGGGTGAGAGAGCAGTACTTC.

The chain joins TRBV6-6 to TRBJ2-2; a possible D gene is TRBD2 (5 bases). V lost 2 bases, J lost 7 bases, and 14 bases lay in between. This CDR3 is 15 amino acids long. The germline V gene encodes CDR1 MNHNY and CDR2 SVGAGI (reference sequence). The CDR3 DNA is TGTGCCAGCAGTTACGCTAGGACTTCAGGCGGGGAGCTGTTTTTT. Amino acids: CASSYARTSGGELFF.

For the CDR3, the DNA is TGTGCCAGCAGAACACAGGGGGGCAATCAGCCCCAGCATTTT. Encoded protein: CASRTQGGNQPQHF. This chain connects TRBV12-3 or TRBV12-4 to TRBJ1-5; 8 bases are shared with TRBD1. CDR3 length: 14 residues. V was clipped by 6 bases and J by 2 bases; unmatched bases: 3.

This clonotype has ten or more counts. The V call is TRBV7-9, the J call TRBJ1-1; D unclear. V dropped 6 bases and J dropped 3 bases, with 5 bases sitting between them. The germline V gene has CDR1 SEHNR and CDR2 FQNEAQ (reference sequence). The CDR3 length is 11 residues. CDR3 DNA: TGTGCCAGCAGAAAGTACACTGAAGCTTTCTTT. Translation: CASRKYTEAFF.

At least ten counts were recorded for this clonotype. This chain links TRBV5-1 with TRBJ2-1, with a tentative D call TRBD1 (5 bases). This CDR3 spans 16 amino acids. The germline CDR1 and CDR2 sequences are SGHRS and YFSETQ. V gave up 0 bases and J gave up 0 bases, with 10 bases separating them. The chain's CDR3 is CASSLGGVYSYNEQFF. The CDR3 bases are TGCGCCAGCAGCTTGGGGGGCGTATACTCCTACAATGAGCAGTTCTTC.

This clonotype was seen more than once but under ten times. J is TRBJ2-3 and V is TRBV11-2; tentative D call: TRBD2 (6 bases). The CDR3 consists of 16 residues. CDR1 and CDR2 from the germline V gene are SGHAT and FQNNGV. Between the trimmed V and J ends, which lost 5 bases and 2 bases, there was a span of 17 bases. The CDR3 spells CASSPGGTFHTDTQYF. The CDR3 coding sequence is TGTGCCAGCAGCCCCGGGGGTACATTTCACACAGATACGCAGTATTTT.

This clonotype was observed many times. V usage is TRBV5-1 and J usage is TRBJ1-5; 8 positions agree with TRBD1. The germline CDR1 and CDR2 sequences are SGHRS and YFSETQ. The V segment lost 4 bases and the J segment 4 bases; nucleotides outside the gene matches: 7. The CDR3 has 15 amino acids. CDR3 bases: TGCGCCAGCAGCCTGGGGACAGGCCCTAATCAGCCCCAGCATTTT. This translates into CASSLGTGPNQPQHF.

This clonotype was recorded a few times. J is TRBJ2-1 and V is TRBV12-3 or TRBV12-4, with D tentatively TRBD2 (5 bases). CDR3 length: 13 residues. Trimming pared 8 bases from V and 9 bases from J, leaving 17 bases between. The CDR3: CASDSSRLGEQFF. CDR3 coding DNA: TGTGCCAGCGACTCTAGCAGGTTGGGTGAGCAGTTCTTC.

This clonotype was observed at least ten times. The V call is TRBV7-2, the J call TRBJ2-1; 7 bases fit TRBD2. The V gene's germline CDR1 is SGHTA and CDR2 FQGNSA. The V and J ends lost 2 bases and 8 bases, in that order; junction bases with no gene match: 9. The CDR3 is 15 amino acids. The CDR3 region has the DNA TGTGCCAGCAGCTTAACCGGGACTAACACTGATGAGCAGTTCTTC. Protein: CASSLTGTNTDEQFF.

This clonotype has just a few counts. The rearrangement uses TRBV5-1 and TRBJ2-1; no definite D call. Germline V CDR1 and CDR2: SGHRS, YFSETQ. Trimming removed 2 bases from V and 5 bases from J, with 5 bases in between. The CDR3 is 12 amino acids. The CDR3 nucleotides are TGCGCCAGCAGCTTAAACCACAATGAGCAGTTCTTC. It is translated as CASSLNHNEQFF.

This clonotype has ten or more counts. This chain joins TRBV10-3 and TRBJ1-5; perhaps TRBD1 as D (6 bases). The CDR3 length is 15 residues. CDR1 is ENHRY, CDR2 SYGVKD, per germline. The V and J ends lost 2 bases and 6 bases respectively, with 14 bases between them. CDR3 in DNA: TGTGCCATCAGTGAGGCGGGGACACGGGGTCAGCCCCAGCATTTT. It yields the protein CAISEAGTRGQPQHF.

This clonotype was picked up many times. The rearrangement links TRBV12-3 or TRBV12-4 to TRBJ2-1; the D is unclear. V was shortened by 4 bases and J by 8 bases, with 6 bases between the two germline ends. The CDR3 length is 11 residues. The CDR3 loop reads CASSSLDEQFF. The CDR3 coding sequence is TGTGCCAGCAGTTCTTTAGATGAGCAGTTCTTC.

This clonotype was counted a few times. This chain links TRBV29-1 with TRBJ2-1; 9 positions match TRBD2. The junction had 17 bases not matched to a gene; V was cut back by 4 bases and J by 4 bases. This CDR3 is built from 18 residues. Germline assignment: CDR1 SQVTM and CDR2 ANQGSEA. The CDR3 sequence: CSVGEPQGLAGLYNEQFF. The DNA of the CDR3 is TGCAGCGTTGGAGAACCCCAGGGACTAGCAGGGTTGTACAATGAGCAGTTCTTC.

J is TRBJ2-7 and V is TRBV12-5; 13 bases fit TRBD2. Trimming cost V 0 bases and J 3 bases; bases outside gene matches: 5. Germline assignment: CDR1 LGHNT and CDR2 FRNRAP. The CDR3 extends over 17 amino acids. The CDR3 loop reads CASGLVGLAGERYEQYF. CDR3 DNA sequence: TGTGCTAGTGGTTTGGTCGGACTAGCGGGAGAGCGCTACGAGCAGTACTTC.